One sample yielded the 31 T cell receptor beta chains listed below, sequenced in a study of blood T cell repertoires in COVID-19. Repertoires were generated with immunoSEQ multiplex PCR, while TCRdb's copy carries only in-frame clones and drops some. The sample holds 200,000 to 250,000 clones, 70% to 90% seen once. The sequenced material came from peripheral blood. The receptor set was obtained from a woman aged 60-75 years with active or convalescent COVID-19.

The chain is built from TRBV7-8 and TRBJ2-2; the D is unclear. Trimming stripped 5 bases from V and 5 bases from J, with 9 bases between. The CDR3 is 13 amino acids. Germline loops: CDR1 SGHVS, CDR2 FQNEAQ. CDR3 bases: TGTGCCAGCAGCAGCCACAGAACCGGGGAGCTGTTTTTT. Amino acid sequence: CASSSHRTGELFF.

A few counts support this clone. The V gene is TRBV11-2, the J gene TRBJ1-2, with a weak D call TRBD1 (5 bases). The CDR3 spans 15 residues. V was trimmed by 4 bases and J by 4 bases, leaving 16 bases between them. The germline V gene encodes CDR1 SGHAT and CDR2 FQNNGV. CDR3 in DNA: TGTGCCAGCAGCTCTATTCGGGGGTACTCCTATGGCTACACCTTC. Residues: CASSSIRGYSYGYTF.

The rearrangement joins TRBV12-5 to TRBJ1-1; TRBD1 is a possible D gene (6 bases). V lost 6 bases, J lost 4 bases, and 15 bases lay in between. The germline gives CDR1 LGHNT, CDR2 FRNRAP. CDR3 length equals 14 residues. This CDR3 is CASGPTGQPTEAFF. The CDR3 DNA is TGTGCTAGTGGGCCGACCGGACAGCCCACTGAAGCTTTCTTT. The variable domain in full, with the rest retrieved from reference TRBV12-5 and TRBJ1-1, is DARVTQTPRHKVTEMGQEVTMRCQPILGHNTVFWYRQTMMQGLELLAYFRNRAPLDDSGMPKDRFSAEMPDATLATLKIQPSEPRDSAVYFCASGPTGQPTEAFFGQGTRLTVV.

Written as DNA, the CDR3 is TGTGCCAGCAGCTTAGAACCAACAGGGCCGGGTGTTCCCTACGAGCAGTACTTC. This sequence encodes CASSLEPTGPGVPYEQYF. The chain has TRBV11-3 and TRBJ2-7, with D tentatively TRBD1 (6 bases). Trimming removed 0 bases at V and 2 bases at J, with 20 bases between. The CDR3 totals 18 residues. In germline, CDR1 is SGHNT, CDR2 YENEEA.

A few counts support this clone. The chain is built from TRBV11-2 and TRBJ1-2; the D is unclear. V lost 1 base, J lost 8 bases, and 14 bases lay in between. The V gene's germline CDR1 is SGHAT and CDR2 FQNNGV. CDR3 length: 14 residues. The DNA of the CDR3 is TGTGCCAGCAGCTTAGTCGGCGGCTTTGGCGGCTACACCTTC. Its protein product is CASSLVGGFGGYTF.

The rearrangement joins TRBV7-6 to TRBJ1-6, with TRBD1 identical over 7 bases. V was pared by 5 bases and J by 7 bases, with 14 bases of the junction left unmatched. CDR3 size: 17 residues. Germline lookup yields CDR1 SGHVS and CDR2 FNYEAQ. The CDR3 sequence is CASSQGGRVQGNSPLHF. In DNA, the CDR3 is TGTGCCAGCAGCCAGGGGGGACGGGTGCAGGGGAATTCACCCCTCCACTTT.

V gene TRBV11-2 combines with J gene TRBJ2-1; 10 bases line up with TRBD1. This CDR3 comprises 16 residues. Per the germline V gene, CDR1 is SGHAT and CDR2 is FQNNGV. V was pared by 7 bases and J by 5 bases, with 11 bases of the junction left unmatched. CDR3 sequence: CASNPPGQGTNNEQFF. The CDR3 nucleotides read TGTGCCAGCAACCCCCCGGGACAGGGGACCAACAATGAGCAGTTCTTC.

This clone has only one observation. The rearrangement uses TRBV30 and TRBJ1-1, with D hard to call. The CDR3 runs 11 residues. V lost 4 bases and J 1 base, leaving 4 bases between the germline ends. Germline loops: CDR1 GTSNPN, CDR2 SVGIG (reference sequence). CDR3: CAWNRNTEAFF. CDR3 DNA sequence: TGTGCCTGGAATAGGAACACTGAAGCTTTCTTT.

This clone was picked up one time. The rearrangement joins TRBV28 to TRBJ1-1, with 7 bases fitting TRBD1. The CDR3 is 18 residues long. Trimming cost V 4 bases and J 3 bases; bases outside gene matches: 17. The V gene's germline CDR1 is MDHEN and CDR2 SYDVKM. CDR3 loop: CASSSTGTLGGLDTEAFF. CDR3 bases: TGTGCCAGCAGTTCAACCGGGACCTTAGGGGGCCTAGACACTGAAGCTTTCTTT.

In nucleotides, the CDR3 is TGTGCCAGCAGCCAAGATCGGGGAGAAAAACTGTTTTTT. Its translation: CASSQDRGEKLFF. The J gene is TRBJ1-4, the V gene TRBV3-1 (or the pseudogene TRBV3-2); D is uncertain. Trimming took 0 bases from V and 8 from J, leaving 7 bases between them. The CDR3 extends over 13 amino acids. Germline-derived CDR1 and CDR2 are LGHDT and YNNKEL (reference sequence).

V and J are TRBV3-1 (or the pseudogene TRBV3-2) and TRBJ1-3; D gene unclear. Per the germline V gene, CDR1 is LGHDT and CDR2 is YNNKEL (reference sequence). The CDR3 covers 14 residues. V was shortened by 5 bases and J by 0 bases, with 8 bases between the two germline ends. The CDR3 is CASSATRSGNTIYF. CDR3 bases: TGTGCCAGCAGCGCGACACGCTCTGGAAACACCATATATTTT.

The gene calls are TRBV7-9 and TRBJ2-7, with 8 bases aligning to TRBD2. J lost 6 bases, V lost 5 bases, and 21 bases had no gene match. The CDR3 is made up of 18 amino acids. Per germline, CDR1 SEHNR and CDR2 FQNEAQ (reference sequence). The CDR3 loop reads CASSAKREFTAQTSEQYF. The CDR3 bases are TGTGCCAGCAGCGCGAAGCGGGAGTTTACAGCACAAACCTCCGAGCAGTACTTC.

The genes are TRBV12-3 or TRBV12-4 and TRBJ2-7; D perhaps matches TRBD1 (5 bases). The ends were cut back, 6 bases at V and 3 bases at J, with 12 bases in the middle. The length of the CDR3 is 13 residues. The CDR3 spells CASSLTGFYEQYV. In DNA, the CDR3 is TGTGCCAGCAGCCTTACAGGATTCTACGAGCAGTACGTC.

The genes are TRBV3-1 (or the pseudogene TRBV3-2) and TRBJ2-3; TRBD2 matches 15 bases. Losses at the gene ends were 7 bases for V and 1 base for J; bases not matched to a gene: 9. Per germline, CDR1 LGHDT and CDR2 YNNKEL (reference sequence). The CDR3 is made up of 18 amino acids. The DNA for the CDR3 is TGTGCCAGCACCCCGGGACTAGCGGGAGGACCCGGCACAGATACGCAGTATTTT. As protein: CASTPGLAGGPGTDTQYF.

CDR3 protein: CASSKPPGRVAFF. For the CDR3, the DNA is TGTGCCAGCAGTAAACCCCCGGGCAGGGTGGCTTTCTTT. The genes are TRBV6-6 and TRBJ1-1; weak D call: TRBD1 (5 bases). V shed 5 bases and J shed 11 bases, with 18 bases lying between them. Germline CDR1 is MNHNY and CDR2 is SVGAGI (reference sequence). The CDR3 covers 13 residues.

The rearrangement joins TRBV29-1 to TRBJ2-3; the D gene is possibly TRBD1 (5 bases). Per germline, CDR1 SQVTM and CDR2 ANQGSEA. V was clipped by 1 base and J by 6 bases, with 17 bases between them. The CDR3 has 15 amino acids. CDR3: CSVEGGKESADTQYF. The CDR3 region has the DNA TGCAGCGTTGAAGGGGGCAAGGAATCAGCGGATACGCAGTATTTT.

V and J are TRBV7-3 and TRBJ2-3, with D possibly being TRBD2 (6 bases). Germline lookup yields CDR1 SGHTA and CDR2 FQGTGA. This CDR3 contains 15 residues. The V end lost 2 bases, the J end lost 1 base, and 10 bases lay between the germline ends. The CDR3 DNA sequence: TGTGCCAGCAGCTTAGGAGGGACCCGCACAGATACGCAGTATTTT. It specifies CASSLGGTRTDTQYF.

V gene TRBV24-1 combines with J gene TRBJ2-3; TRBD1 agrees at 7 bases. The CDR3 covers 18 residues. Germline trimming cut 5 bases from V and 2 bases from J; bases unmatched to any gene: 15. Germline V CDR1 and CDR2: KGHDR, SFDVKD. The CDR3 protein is CATSVPGTVGLSTDTQYF. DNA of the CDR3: TGTGCCACCAGTGTGCCCGGGACAGTAGGGCTTTCCACAGATACGCAGTATTTT.

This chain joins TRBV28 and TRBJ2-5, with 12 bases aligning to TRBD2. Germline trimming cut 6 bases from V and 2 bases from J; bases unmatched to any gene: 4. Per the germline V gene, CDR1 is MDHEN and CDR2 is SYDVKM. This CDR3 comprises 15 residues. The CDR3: CASSPSGGGQETQYF. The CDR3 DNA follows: TGTGCCAGCAGCCCTAGCGGGGGGGGACAAGAGACCCAGTACTTC.

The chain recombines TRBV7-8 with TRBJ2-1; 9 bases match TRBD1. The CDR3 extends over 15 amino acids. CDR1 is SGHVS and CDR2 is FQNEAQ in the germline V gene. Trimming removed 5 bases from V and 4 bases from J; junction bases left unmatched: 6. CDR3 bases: TGTGCCAGCAGCGTACAGGGGGCAAGGTACAATGAGCAGTTCTTC. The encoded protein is CASSVQGARYNEQFF.

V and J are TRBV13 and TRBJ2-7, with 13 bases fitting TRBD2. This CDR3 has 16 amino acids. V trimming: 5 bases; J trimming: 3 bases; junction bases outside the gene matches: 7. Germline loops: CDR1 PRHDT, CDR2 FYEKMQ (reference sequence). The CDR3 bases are TGTGCCAGCAGCCCGCGGACTAGCGGGGGCCTCTACGAGCAGTACTTC. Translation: CASSPRTSGGLYEQYF.

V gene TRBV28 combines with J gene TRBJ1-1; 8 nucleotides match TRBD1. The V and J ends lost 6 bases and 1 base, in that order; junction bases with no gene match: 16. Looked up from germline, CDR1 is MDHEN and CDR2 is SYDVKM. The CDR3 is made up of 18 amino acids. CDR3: CASRPGSADRAGNTEAFF. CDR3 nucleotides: TGTGCCAGCAGGCCCGGGTCGGCGGACAGGGCAGGGAACACTGAAGCTTTCTTT.

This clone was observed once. The CDR3 here is CASSMELWETQYF. CDR3 coding DNA: TGTGCCAGCAGTATGGAGCTTTGGGAGACCCAGTACTTC. The J gene is TRBJ2-5, the V gene TRBV6-5; D is unresolved. This CDR3 is built from 13 residues. V dropped 5 bases and J dropped 5 bases, with 12 bases sitting between them. Germline V lookup: CDR1 MNHEY, CDR2 SVGAGI.

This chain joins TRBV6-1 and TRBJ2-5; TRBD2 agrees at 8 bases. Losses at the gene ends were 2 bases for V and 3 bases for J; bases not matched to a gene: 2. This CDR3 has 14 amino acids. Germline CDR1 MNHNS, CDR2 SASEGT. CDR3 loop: CASSEQRGKETQYF. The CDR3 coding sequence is TGTGCCAGCAGTGAACAGCGGGGGAAAGAGACCCAGTACTTC.

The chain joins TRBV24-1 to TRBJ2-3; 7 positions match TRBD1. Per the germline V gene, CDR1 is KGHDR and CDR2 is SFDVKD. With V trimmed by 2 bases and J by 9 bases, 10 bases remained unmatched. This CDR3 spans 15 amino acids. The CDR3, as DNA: TGTGCCACCAGTGATTCACAGGACAGGTGGGTAACGCAGTATTTT. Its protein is CATSDSQDRWVTQYF.

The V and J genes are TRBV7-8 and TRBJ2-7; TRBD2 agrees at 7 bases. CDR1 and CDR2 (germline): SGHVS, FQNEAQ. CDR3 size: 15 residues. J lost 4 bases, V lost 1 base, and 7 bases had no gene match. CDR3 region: CASSLVGGGAYEQYV. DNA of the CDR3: TGTGCCAGCAGCTTAGTGGGGGGGGGAGCATACGAGCAGTACGTC.

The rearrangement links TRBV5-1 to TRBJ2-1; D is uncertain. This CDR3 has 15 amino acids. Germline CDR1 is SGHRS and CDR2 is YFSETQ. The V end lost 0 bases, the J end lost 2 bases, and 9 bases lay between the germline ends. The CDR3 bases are TGCGCCAGCAGCTTGGGCGGAAACACCTACAATGAGCAGTTCTTC. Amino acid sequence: CASSLGGNTYNEQFF. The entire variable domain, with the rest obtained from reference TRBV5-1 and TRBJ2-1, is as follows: KAGVTQTPRYLIKTRGQQVTLSCSPISGHRSVSWYQQTPGQGLQFLFEYFSETQRNKGNFPGRFSGRQFSNSRSEMNVSTLELGDSALYLCASSLGGNTYNEQFFGPGTRLTVL.

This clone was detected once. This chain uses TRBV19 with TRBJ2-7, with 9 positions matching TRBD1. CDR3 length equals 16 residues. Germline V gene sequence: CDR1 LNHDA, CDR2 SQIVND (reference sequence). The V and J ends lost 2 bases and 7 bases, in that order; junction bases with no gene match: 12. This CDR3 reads CASSITGTGGMGEQYF. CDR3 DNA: TGTGCCAGTAGTATAACTGGAACAGGGGGCATGGGGGAGCAGTACTTC. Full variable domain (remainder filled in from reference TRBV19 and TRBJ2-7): DGGITQSPKYLFRKEGQNVTLSCEQNLNHDAMYWYRQDPGQGLRLIYYSQIVNDFQKGDIAEGYSVSREKKESFPLTVTSAQKNPTAFYLCASSITGTGGMGEQYFGPGTRLTVT.

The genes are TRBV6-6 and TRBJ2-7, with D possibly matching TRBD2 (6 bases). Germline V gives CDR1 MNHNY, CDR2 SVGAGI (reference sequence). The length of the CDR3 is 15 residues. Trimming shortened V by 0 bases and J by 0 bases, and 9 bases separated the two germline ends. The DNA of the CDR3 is TGTGCCAGCAGTTACTCGAAGACTAGCTCCTACGAGCAGTACTTC. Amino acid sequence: CASSYSKTSSYEQYF.

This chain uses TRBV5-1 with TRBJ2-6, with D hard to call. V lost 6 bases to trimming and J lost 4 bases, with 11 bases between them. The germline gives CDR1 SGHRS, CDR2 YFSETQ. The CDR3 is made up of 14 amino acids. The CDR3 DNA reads TGCGCCAGCATCCCGACACCCGGGGCCAACGTCCTGACTTTC. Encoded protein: CASIPTPGANVLTF.

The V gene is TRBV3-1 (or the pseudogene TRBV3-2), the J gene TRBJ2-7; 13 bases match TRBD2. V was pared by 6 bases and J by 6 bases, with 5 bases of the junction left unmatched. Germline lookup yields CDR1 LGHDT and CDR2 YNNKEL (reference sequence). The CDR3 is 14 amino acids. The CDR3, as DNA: TGTGCCAGCAGTTTGGGACTAGCGGGAACCGAGCAGTACTTC. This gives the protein CASSLGLAGTEQYF.